The clone carrying this T cell receptor (beta chain) was counted many times. The data were taken from a study of Graves' ophthalmopathy and Graves' hyperthyroidism. RNA served as the template for amplifying TCR beta CDR3 regions. HTBI-primed first-round RT-PCR preceded second-round multiplex PCR. TCRdb used MiXCR to reprocess the multiplex PCR reads, holding one entry per CDR3 protein. The data contain around 1,000,000 distinct CDR3 sequences, about two fifths of them singletons. The sequenced sample was peripheral blood or thyroid tissue (not recorded which). The receptor comes from an adult man with Graves' hyperthyroidism.

CDR3 region: CASSSRGFGEKLFF. CDR3 nucleotides: TGCGCCAGCAGCTCTCGGGGGTTCGGTGAAAAACTGTTTTTT. V and J are TRBV5-1 and TRBJ1-4; TRBD1 is a possible D gene (5 bases). Germline CDR1 is SGHRS and CDR2 is YFSETQ. Trimming shortened V by 3 bases and J by 7 bases, and 13 bases separated the two germline ends. CDR3 length equals 14 residues.